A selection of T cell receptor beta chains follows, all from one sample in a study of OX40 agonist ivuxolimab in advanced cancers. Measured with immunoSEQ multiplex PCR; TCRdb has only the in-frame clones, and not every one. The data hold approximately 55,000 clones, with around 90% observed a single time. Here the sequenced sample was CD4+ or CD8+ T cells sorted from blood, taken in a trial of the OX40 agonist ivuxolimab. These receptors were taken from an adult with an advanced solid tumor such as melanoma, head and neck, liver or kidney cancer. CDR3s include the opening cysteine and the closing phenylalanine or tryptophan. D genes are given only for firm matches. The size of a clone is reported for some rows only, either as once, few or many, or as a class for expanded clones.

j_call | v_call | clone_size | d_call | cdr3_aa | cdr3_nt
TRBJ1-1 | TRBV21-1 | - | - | CASSPERSDREDTEAFF | TGTGCCAGCAGCCCCGAGAGGTCGGACAGGGAGGACACTGAAGCTTTCTTT
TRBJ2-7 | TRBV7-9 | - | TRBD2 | CASSLPSGSGPFEQYF | TGTGCCAGCAGCTTACCTTCTGGTAGCGGGCCCTTTGAGCAGTACTTC
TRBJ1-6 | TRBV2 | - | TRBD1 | CASPRDRDYRLNSPLHF | TGTGCCAGCCCCCGGGACAGGGATTATCGCCTTAATTCACCCCTCCACTTT
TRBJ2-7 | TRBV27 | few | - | CASNPTAPTGDEQYF | TGTGCCAGCAATCCTACCGCCCCGACAGGAGACGAGCAGTACTTC
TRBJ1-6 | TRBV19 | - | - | CASSIGTPEYSPLHF | TGTGCCAGTAGTATTGGGACCCCAGAGTATTCACCCCTCCACTTT
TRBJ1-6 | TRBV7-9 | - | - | CASSSDTMVSPLHF | TGTGCCAGCAGCTCCGACACGATGGTCTCACCCCTCCACTTT
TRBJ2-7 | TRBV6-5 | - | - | CASSPLGTLSYEQYF | TGTGCCAGCAGCCCCCTCGGGACCCTCTCCTACGAGCAGTACTTC
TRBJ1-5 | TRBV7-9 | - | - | CASSPSGRGGGPQHF | TGTGCCAGCAGCCCCTCTGGCAGGGGCGGTGGGCCCCAGCATTTT
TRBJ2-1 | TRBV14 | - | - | CASSQDRGNEQFF | TGTGCCAGCAGCCAAGACAGGGGCAATGAGCAGTTCTTC
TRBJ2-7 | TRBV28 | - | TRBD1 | CASSYGPTGGPRGLPYEQYF | TGTGCCAGCAGTTACGGACCGACAGGGGGCCCCCGTGGGCTTCCCTACGAGCAGTACTTC